The source of this T cell receptor (beta chain) is a study of CD8+ T cells in alopecia areata. Study-level points and caveats: In patients, TCRs were shared less clearly than in mice, and HLA may possibly be involved.

As concerns this clone: Its antigen is unknown.

cDNA prepared by RNA extraction and subsequent reverse transcription served as the template for sequencing. TCRdb keeps only in-frame clones here, not all; method: immunoSEQ multiplex PCR. Here the sample spans 140,000 to 150,000 clones, roughly 64% being singletons. The CDR3 contains 13 residues. Germline-derived CDR1 and CDR2 are SGHDT and YYEEEE. The V and J ends lost 1 base and 0 bases respectively, with 5 bases between them. The sequencing here drew on CD4+ T cells sorted from blood, taken at week 0. The rearrangement joins TRBV5-6 to TRBJ2-7; D is unresolved. The source of this sequence is a human donor with alopecia areata. The CDR3 sequence: CASSLMGSYEQYF. The CDR3 nucleotides read TGTGCCAGCAGCTTGATGGGCTCCTACGAGCAGTACTTC. The whole variable domain, remainder taken from reference TRBV5-6 and TRBJ2-7, is DAGVTQSPTHLIKTRGQQVTLRCSPKSGHDTVSWYQQALGQGPQFIFQYYEEEERQRGNFPDRFSGHQFPNYSSELNVNALLLGDSALYLCASSLMGSYEQYFGPGTRLTVT.